The sample holds a few counts of the clone carrying this T cell receptor beta chain. Its antigen is unidentified. Overnight CMV lysate stimulation of fresh PBMCs defined donor CMV status by CD4+ IFNgamma. Trimming left V 5 bases short and J 8 bases short, with 14 bases between. Germline V gene lookup returns CDR1 MNHEY and CDR2 SVGAGI. There are 13 residues in the CDR3. This record belongs to a study of naive and memory T cell subsets. Study outcomes and limitations: There was no ground truth to check naive and memory subset results. Over 90% of naive TCR sequences appeared only once after error correction, unlike memory subsets. Gini index rose across naive, CM, EM and EMRA in CD4 and CD8. Especially in CD8 cells, naive repertoires contained a few larger clonotypes, possibly CD45RA-re-expressing memory cells.

An equimolar mix of two oligonucleotides served as the beta constant-region primer for TRBC1 and TRBC2. Nested alpha and beta constant-region primers with the SP2 primer drove four PCR rounds on ligated cDNA. Via MiXCR, TCRdb re-called the UMI-ligation and nested PCR reads, giving one row per CDR3 protein. Seen here are roughly 150,000 distinct CDR3 sequences, roughly 22% observed once, and the top ten hold 0.09% to 0.13%. This sequence joins TRBV6-5 and TRBJ2-3; possibly TRBD1 for D (5 bases). This TCR derives from a human donor in good health. Sequencing was done on a sample of naive CD4+ T cells from blood. The CDR3 region has the DNA TGTGCCAGCAGTCCACGTCCTAGGGGTACGCAGTATTTT. Translated, it gives CASSPRPRGTQYF.